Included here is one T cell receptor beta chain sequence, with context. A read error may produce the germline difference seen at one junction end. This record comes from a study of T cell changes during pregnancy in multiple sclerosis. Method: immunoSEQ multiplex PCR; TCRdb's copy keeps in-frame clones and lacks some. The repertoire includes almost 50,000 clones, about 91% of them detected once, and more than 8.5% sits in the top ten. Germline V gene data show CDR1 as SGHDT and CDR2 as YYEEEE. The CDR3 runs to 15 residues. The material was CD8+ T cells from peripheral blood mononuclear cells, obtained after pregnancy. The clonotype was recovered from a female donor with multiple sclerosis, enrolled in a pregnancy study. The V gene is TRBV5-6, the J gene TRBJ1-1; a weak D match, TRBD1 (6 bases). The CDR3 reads CAGSVHREMNTEAFF. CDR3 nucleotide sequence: TGTGCCGGCAGCGTGCACAGGGAGATGAACACTGAAGCTTTCTTT.